This record looks at one TCR beta chain sequence and its context. The data were obtained in a study of blood T cell repertoires in COVID-19. Trimming shortened V by 3 bases and J by 2 bases, and 7 bases separated the two germline ends. The CDR3 has 14 amino acids. Germline V gene lookup returns CDR1 SGHAT and CDR2 FQNNGV. As processed by the authors: Reference gene primer amplification gave estimated nucleated cell counts. Measured with immunoSEQ multiplex PCR; TCRdb has only the in-frame clones, and not every one. D and trimming were read from the DNA, whereas the V and J calls and clone size are those reported in that table. The sample has more than 140,000 clones; more than 65% are singletons.

The V and J genes are TRBV11-2 and TRBJ1-4; D gene unclear. Sequenced sample: peripheral blood. The receptor's source is a woman between 45 and 65 years old in a cohort sampled during active or convalescent COVID-19. CDR3: CASSFPRTNEKLFF. The DNA for the CDR3 is TGTGCCAGCAGCTTTCCTCGGACTAATGAAAAACTGTTTTTT.